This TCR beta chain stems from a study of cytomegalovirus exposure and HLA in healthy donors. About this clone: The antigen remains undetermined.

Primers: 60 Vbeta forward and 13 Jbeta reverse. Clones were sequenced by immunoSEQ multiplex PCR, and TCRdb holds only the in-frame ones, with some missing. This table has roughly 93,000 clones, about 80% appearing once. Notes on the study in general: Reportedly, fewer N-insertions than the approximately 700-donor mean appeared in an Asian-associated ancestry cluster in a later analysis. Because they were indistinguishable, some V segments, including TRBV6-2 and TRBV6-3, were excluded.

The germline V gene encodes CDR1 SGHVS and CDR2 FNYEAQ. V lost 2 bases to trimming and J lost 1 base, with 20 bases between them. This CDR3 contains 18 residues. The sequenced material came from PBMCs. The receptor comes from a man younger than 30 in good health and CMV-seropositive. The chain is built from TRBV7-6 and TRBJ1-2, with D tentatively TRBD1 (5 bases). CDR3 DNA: TGTGCCAGCAGCTTACGCCGGGGGACTCTGGATCGTAACTATGGCTACACCTTC. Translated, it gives CASSLRRGTLDRNYGYTF.